This T cell receptor (beta chain) was recorded in a study of graft-versus-host responses after intestinal transplantation. Study information: Among the recipients, all got anti-thymocyte globulin induction and then tacrolimus and steroids for approximately 3 years. Notes on the study in general: Peak GvH clone levels in circulation were associated with early post-transplant HvG declines. GvH clones appeared in recipient marrow, some first in ileum or blood.

The V gene end was trimmed by 0 bases and the J gene end by 2 bases; junction bases not matched to a gene: 6. Germline CDR1 is SGHRS and CDR2 is YFSETQ. The CDR3 sequence is 16 residues long. In regard to this clone: Antigen specificity is unknown.

Repertoires were generated with immunoSEQ multiplex PCR, while TCRdb's copy carries only in-frame clones and drops some. The sample has tens of thousands of clones; 75% to 90% are singletons. This clonotype was obtained from a human donor who was the organ donor for an intestinal transplant. The chain couples TRBV5-1 to TRBJ2-5; 8 nucleotides agree with TRBD2. This sample comprised unstimulated CD4+ T cells sorted from spleen or lymph node cells, obtained before transplant. The chain's CDR3 is CASSLVGGGSQETQYF. CDR3 nucleotides: TGCGCCAGCAGCTTGGTCGGGGGGGGCTCTCAAGAGACCCAGTACTTC.